This section outlines one T cell receptor beta chain sequence together with its context. Antigen unknown. The record originates from a study of blood T cells in healthy people across ages. It was with a sample-barcoded 5' primer and a J-beta primer mix that a second PCR of roughly 7 to 12 cycles was run. Via MiXCR, TCRdb re-called the 5' RACE reads, giving one row per CDR3 protein. The table includes under 750,000 distinct CDR3 sequences, 45% to 55% detected once. Study findings and constraints: Higher diversity and more naive CD4+ cells were features of long-lived donors, compared to aged donors. Donor CMV status, an unknown factor, possibly confounded changes in expanded clonotypes.

This receptor was identified in a man aged 80 or over in good health. Sequenced: blood.

The CDR3 coding sequence is TGCGCCAGCAGCTTGGAGGTCAGGGGTAATTCACCCCTCCACTTT. It is translated as CASSLEVRGNSPLHF. This chain uses TRBV5-1 with TRBJ1-6; tentatively, D is TRBD1 (6 bases). Trimming stripped 0 bases from V and 6 bases from J, with 10 bases between. CDR3 length: 15 residues. The V gene's germline CDR1 is SGHRS and CDR2 YFSETQ.